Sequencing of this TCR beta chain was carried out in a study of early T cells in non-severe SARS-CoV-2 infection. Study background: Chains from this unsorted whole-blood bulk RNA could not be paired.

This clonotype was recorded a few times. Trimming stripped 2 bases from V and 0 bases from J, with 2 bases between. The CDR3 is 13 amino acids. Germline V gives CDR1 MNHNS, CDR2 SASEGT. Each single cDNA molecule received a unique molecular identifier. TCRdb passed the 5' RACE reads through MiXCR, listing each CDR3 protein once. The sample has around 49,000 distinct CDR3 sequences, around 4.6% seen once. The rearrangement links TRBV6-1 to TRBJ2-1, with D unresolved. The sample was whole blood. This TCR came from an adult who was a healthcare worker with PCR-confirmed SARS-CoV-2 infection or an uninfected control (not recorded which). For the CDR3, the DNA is TGTGCCAGCAGTGAATACTCCTACAATGAGCAGTTCTTC. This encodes CASSEYSYNEQFF.